The 23 T cell receptor beta chains given below trace back to one sample, sequenced in a study of cytomegalovirus exposure and HLA in healthy donors. Only in-frame clones appear in the TCRdb table, and some are missing; sequencing was by immunoSEQ multiplex PCR. The sample records 100,000 to 150,000 clones, approximately 95% being singletons. Sequences were obtained from PBMCs. These receptors all come from a man aged 18 to 30 in good health and CMV-seronegative.

CDR3 in amino acids: CASSSIWGAEKLFF. In DNA form, the CDR3 reads TGTGCCAGCAGCTCAATCTGGGGCGCTGAAAAACTGTTTTTT. The rearrangement links TRBV11-2 to TRBJ1-4, with TRBD1 as a possible D gene (5 bases). Germline CDR1 SGHAT, CDR2 FQNNGV. This CDR3 is built from 14 residues. Trimming pared 4 bases from V and 7 bases from J, leaving 13 bases between.

This rearrangement joins TRBV7-2 to TRBJ2-5; maybe TRBD2 (5 bases). Germline assignment: CDR1 SGHTA and CDR2 FQGNSA. The CDR3 is 15 amino acids. Trimming stripped 7 bases from V and 5 bases from J, with 20 bases between. CDR3 bases: TGTGCCAGCAACCAAATGGGCGGGTTTATGGAGACCCAGTACTTC. The encoded protein is CASNQMGGFMETQYF. Using reference TRBV7-2 and TRBJ2-5 for the parts outside the CDR3, the full variable domain is GAGVSQSPSNKVTEKGKDVELRCDPISGHTALYWYRQSLGQGLEFLIYFQGNSAPDKSGLPSDRFSAERTGGSVSTLTIQRTQQEDSAVYLCASNQMGGFMETQYFGPGTRLLVL.

The chain combines TRBV5-5 with TRBJ2-3; 8 positions match TRBD2. V gave up 4 bases and J gave up 5 bases; unmatched junction bases: 9. Looked up from germline, CDR1 is SGHKS and CDR2 is YYEKEE (reference sequence). This CDR3 is 15 amino acids long. The CDR3 nucleotides are TGTGCCAGCAGCCGGGAGGGCCTAGCGGGAGATACGCAGTATTTT. This sequence encodes CASSREGLAGDTQYF.

The rearrangement joins TRBV5-1 to TRBJ1-4; 7 bases align to TRBD1. This CDR3 has 15 amino acids. V gave up 0 bases and J gave up 5 bases; unmatched junction bases: 4. Per the germline V gene, CDR1 is SGHRS and CDR2 is YFSETQ. This CDR3 reads CASSLGRGQNEKLFF. CDR3 DNA sequence: TGCGCCAGCAGCTTGGGGAGGGGACAGAATGAAAAACTGTTTTTT. The full variable domain, rest sourced from reference TRBV5-1 and TRBJ1-4, is KAGVTQTPRYLIKTRGQQVTLSCSPISGHRSVSWYQQTPGQGLQFLFEYFSETQRNKGNFPGRFSGRQFSNSRSEMNVSTLELGDSALYLCASSLGRGQNEKLFFGSGTQLSVL.

The CDR3 nucleotides read TGTGCCAGCAGCTTTGGCGGGAGAGGCGAGCAGTACTTC. As protein: CASSFGGRGEQYF. The chain uses TRBV11-3 and TRBJ2-7, with TRBD2 matching over 7 bases. CDR3 length equals 13 residues. Germline V gives CDR1 SGHNT, CDR2 YENEEA. The V and J ends lost 3 bases and 6 bases, in that order; junction bases with no gene match: 5.

This clone has a single count. The rearrangement links TRBV7-8 to TRBJ2-1; 9 positions match TRBD2. This CDR3 contains 17 residues. The ends lost 2 bases at V and 3 bases at J; junction bases unmatched: 8. Germline lookup yields CDR1 SGHVS and CDR2 FQNEAQ. CDR3 residues: CASSLRGGRAIYNEQFF. The CDR3 bases are TGTGCCAGCAGCTTAAGGGGCGGGAGGGCCATCTACAATGAGCAGTTCTTC.

V gene TRBV28 combines with J gene TRBJ1-2, with 10 bases identical to TRBD1. The CDR3 spans 16 residues. The V and J ends lost 6 bases and 5 bases, in that order; junction bases with no gene match: 12. Germline V gives CDR1 MDHEN, CDR2 SYDVKM. CDR3 nucleotide sequence: TGTGCCAGCAGACCCCCTGACAGGGGGCTGGGGTATGGCTACACCTTC. Translating it yields CASRPPDRGLGYGYTF.

The CDR3 spells CASIGAATEAFF. CDR3 nucleotide sequence: TGTGCCAGCATTGGGGCGGCAACTGAAGCTTTCTTT. J is TRBJ1-1 and V is TRBV25-1; tentatively, D is TRBD1 (5 bases). Between the trimmed V and J ends, which lost 7 bases and 5 bases, there was a span of 11 bases. The CDR3 runs 12 residues. The germline V gene has CDR1 MGHDK and CDR2 SYGVNS.

This clone was recorded once. The chain joins TRBV7-2 to TRBJ2-5; 12 nucleotides match TRBD2. Germline CDR1 is SGHTA and CDR2 is FQGNSA. The length of the CDR3 is 14 residues. The V and J ends lost 7 bases and 5 bases, in that order; junction bases with no gene match: 5. CDR3 DNA: TGTGCCAGCAACGGCGGGACTAGCGGGGAGACCCAGTACTTC. Translation: CASNGGTSGETQYF.

The V call is TRBV6-5, the J call TRBJ2-7; 8 nucleotides match TRBD1. The germline CDR1 and CDR2 sequences are MNHEY and SVGAGI. The CDR3 is 15 residues long. V shed 5 bases and J 3 bases; nucleotides not matched to a gene: 9. The CDR3 bases are TGTGCCAGCAGTCGGTCCGGGACAGGAGACTACGAGCAGTACTTC. Translating gives CASSRSGTGDYEQYF.

This chain uses TRBV7-7 with TRBJ2-7; TRBD2 matches at 8 bases. Germline V gives CDR1 SSHAT, CDR2 FNYEAQ (reference sequence). V dropped 1 base and J dropped 6; count of bases not matched to a gene: 5. The CDR3 contains 14 residues. The CDR3 DNA sequence: TGTGCCAGCAGCTTAGAACCGACTAGCGTCGAGCAGTACTTC. Amino acid sequence: CASSLEPTSVEQYF.

The chain employs TRBV10-3 and TRBJ2-1, with 10 positions matching TRBD2. The CDR3 spans 13 residues. J gave up 5 bases and V 8 bases, and 3 bases lay outside the gene matches. Per the germline V gene, CDR1 is ENHRY and CDR2 is SYGVKD. CDR3 loop: CAIPGLADNEQFF. In DNA, the CDR3 is TGTGCCATCCCCGGACTAGCGGACAATGAGCAGTTCTTC.

V and J are TRBV5-8 and TRBJ2-7, with D maybe TRBD1 (6 bases). CDR3 length: 13 residues. V lost 2 bases, J lost 4 bases, and 10 bases lay in between. The germline gives CDR1 SGHTS, CDR2 YDEGEE. The CDR3 sequence is CASSFGQTYEQYF. Here the CDR3 DNA reads TGTGCCAGCAGCTTCGGACAGACGTACGAGCAGTACTTC.

V gene TRBV6-6 combines with J gene TRBJ2-6, with D possibly being TRBD2 (5 bases). The CDR3 is made up of 15 amino acids. Germline-derived CDR1 and CDR2 are MNHNY and SVGAGI (reference sequence). The V and J ends lost 2 bases and 2 bases respectively, with 7 bases between them. CDR3 DNA: TGTGCCAGCAGTTACCCCGGGACTGGGGCCAACGTCCTGACTTTC. This encodes CASSYPGTGANVLTF.

The chain combines TRBV30 with TRBJ2-7; 8 bases line up with TRBD1. Trimming cost V 5 bases and J 0 bases; bases outside gene matches: 6. The CDR3 extends over 14 amino acids. Germline V gene sequence: CDR1 GTSNPN, CDR2 SVGIG (reference sequence). The CDR3, as DNA: TGTGCCTGGGAGAGGACAGGGAACTCCTACGAGCAGTACTTC. This encodes CAWERTGNSYEQYF.

J is TRBJ1-2 and V is TRBV6-5; D is possibly TRBD1 (5 bases). This CDR3 contains 14 residues. Germline CDR1 MNHEY, CDR2 SVGAGI. The V end lost 0 bases, the J end lost 8 bases, and 13 bases lay between the germline ends. This CDR3 reads CASSYSGELGGYTF. CDR3 coding DNA: TGTGCCAGCAGTTACTCAGGGGAACTGGGAGGCTACACCTTC.

This sequence joins TRBV6-4 and TRBJ2-2, with D maybe TRBD1 (6 bases). CDR1 is MRHNA and CDR2 is SNTAGT in the germline V gene. V lost 3 bases, J lost 4 bases, and 9 bases lay in between. The CDR3 is 14 amino acids. Here the CDR3 DNA reads TGTGCCAGCAGTGAAACAGGGCCCACCGGGGAGCTGTTTTTT. This encodes CASSETGPTGELFF.

The chain joins TRBV9 to TRBJ2-1; possible D gene TRBD1, 5 bases. V shed 0 bases and J shed 13 bases, with 11 bases lying between them. Germline assignment: CDR1 SGDLS and CDR2 YYNGEE. This CDR3 contains 12 residues. In nucleotides, the CDR3 is TGTGCCAGCAGCGTAGAGGGCAGGGATCAGTTCTTC. It yields the protein CASSVEGRDQFF. The complete variable domain, with remaining parts taken from reference TRBV9 and TRBJ2-1, reads DSGVTQTPKHLITATGQRVTLRCSPRSGDLSVYWYQQSLDQGLQFLIQYYNGEERAKGNILERFSAQQFPDLHSELNLSSLELGDSALYFCASSVEGRDQFFGPGTRLTVL.

The sample holds one count of this clone. The J gene is TRBJ2-6, the V gene TRBV4-2, with TRBD1 matching 12 bases. Germline V CDR1 and CDR2: LGHNA, YNFKEQ. The V gene end was trimmed by 0 bases and the J gene end by 4 bases; junction bases not matched to a gene: 10. The CDR3 is made up of 20 amino acids. The CDR3 sequence is CASSQDRKGDRGPGANVLTF. The CDR3 nucleotides read TGTGCCAGCAGCCAAGATAGGAAGGGGGACAGGGGGCCCGGGGCCAACGTCCTGACTTTC.

The rearrangement uses TRBV30 and TRBJ2-5, with a weak D call TRBD2 (7 bases). V lost 8 bases, J lost 2 bases, and 12 bases lay in between. Germline lookup yields CDR1 GTSNPN and CDR2 SVGIG (reference sequence). The CDR3 contains 12 residues. The CDR3 loop reads CARGRGQETQYF. The CDR3 nucleotides read TGTGCCCGGGGGAGGGGGCAAGAGACCCAGTACTTC.

V is TRBV19 and J is TRBJ2-1, with TRBD2 matching 7 bases. Trimming cost V 4 bases and J 5 bases; bases outside gene matches: 17. This CDR3 is 18 amino acids long. From germline, CDR1 is LNHDA and CDR2 SQIVND (reference sequence). The CDR3 loop is CASSSGATSDGRDNEQFF. The CDR3 DNA follows: TGTGCCAGTAGTAGTGGGGCCACTAGCGACGGCCGGGACAATGAGCAGTTCTTC.

The genes are TRBV18 and TRBJ1-5; TRBD1 is a possible D gene (6 bases). This CDR3 comprises 18 residues. The germline CDR1 and CDR2 sequences are KGHSH and LQKENI. V was cut by 2 bases and J by 4 bases, with 21 bases left in between. In DNA, the CDR3 is TGTGCCAGCTCACCAGACTCGGCAGGGGACCGTCGAAATCAGCCCCAGCATTTT. Encoded protein: CASSPDSAGDRRNQPQHF.

This clone was counted a single time. The rearrangement links TRBV30 to TRBJ2-2; a weak D match, TRBD1 (6 bases). With 3 bases removed from V and 6 bases from J, the gap between germline ends came to 11 bases. The germline gives CDR1 GTSNPN, CDR2 SVGIG (reference sequence). This CDR3 has 13 amino acids. Here the CDR3 reads CAWRVQGPGELFF. The CDR3 DNA reads TGTGCCTGGAGGGTACAGGGACCCGGGGAGCTGTTTTTT.